The 27 T cell receptor beta chains listed next were all sequenced from one sample in a study of T cell responses to AZD1222 COVID-19 vaccine. Assay used: immunoSEQ multiplex PCR; TCRdb lists only in-frame clones, some missing. The sample lists approximately 67,000 clones, roughly 89% seen once, with about 2.5% in the top ten. Source: peripheral blood, taken on day 0 of AZD1222 vaccination. These receptors came from an adult in good health.

The chain uses TRBV5-1 and TRBJ1-1, with D unclear. Germline-derived CDR1 and CDR2 are SGHRS and YFSETQ. V was pared by 6 bases and J by 0 bases, with 12 bases between. The CDR3 has 14 residues. This chain's CDR3 is CASNKEIMNTEAFF. The CDR3 DNA reads TGCGCCAGCAACAAGGAAATAATGAACACTGAAGCTTTCTTT.

V usage is TRBV7-2 and J usage is TRBJ2-1; 8 nucleotides align to TRBD2. Trimming cost V 2 bases and J 10 bases; bases outside gene matches: 13. This CDR3 is 16 amino acids long. The germline V gene has CDR1 SGHTA and CDR2 FQGNSA. The CDR3 protein is CASSLHSASGRREQFF. The CDR3, as DNA: TGTGCCAGCAGCTTACATTCGGCTAGCGGGCGTAGGGAGCAGTTCTTC.

This sequence joins TRBV27 and TRBJ1-6; 8 bases align to TRBD1. The CDR3 consists of 17 residues. CDR1 and CDR2 from the germline V gene are MNHEY and SMNVEV (reference sequence). V lost 7 bases to trimming and J lost 6 bases; unmatched junction nucleotides: 14. CDR3 region: CASTKLQGAPSNSPLHF. Here the CDR3 DNA reads TGTGCCAGCACCAAACTCCAGGGGGCGCCTAGTAATTCACCCCTCCACTTT.

CDR3 coding DNA: TGTGCCTGGAGTGACCTGACTAAGGACCGCACAGATACGCAGTATTTT. Residues: CAWSDLTKDRTDTQYF. This chain uses TRBV30 with TRBJ2-3; perhaps TRBD2 as D (5 bases). The CDR3 has 16 residues. CDR1 and CDR2 (germline): GTSNPN, SVGIG (reference sequence). V shed 1 base and J shed 1 base, with 15 bases lying between them.

The chain employs TRBV28 and TRBJ1-1, with TRBD1 as a possible D gene (5 bases). The CDR3 has 15 residues. CDR1 is MDHEN, CDR2 SYDVKM, per germline. Trimming left V 8 bases short and J 5 bases short, with 21 bases between. The CDR3 protein is CASRGFPRYETEAFF. The CDR3 DNA reads as TGTGCCAGCCGGGGGTTCCCGCGGTACGAAACTGAAGCTTTCTTT.

This CDR3 is CASSHTNTEAFF. Written as DNA, the CDR3 is TGTGCCAGCAGTCACACGAACACTGAAGCTTTCTTT. V is TRBV6-5 and J is TRBJ1-1; D remains ambiguous. From germline, CDR1 is MNHEY and CDR2 SVGAGI. This CDR3 contains 12 residues. V was shortened by 5 bases and J by 1 base, with 5 bases between the two germline ends.

The count of this clone is one. The chain is built from TRBV30 and TRBJ1-1; weak D call: TRBD1 (6 bases). Germline CDR1 and CDR2: GTSNPN and SVGIG (reference sequence). The CDR3 has 12 residues. CDR3 coding DNA: TGTGGCGGGCGGACAGCCCACACTGAAGCTTTCTTT. Translation gives CGGRTAHTEAFF. The full variable domain, its missing parts supplied by reference TRBV30 and TRBJ1-1, is SQTIHQWPATLVQPVGSPLSLECTVEGTSNPNLYWYRQAAGRGLQLLFYSVGIGQISSEVPQNLSASRPQDRQFILSSKKLLLSDSGFYLCGGRTAHTEAFFGQGTRLTVV.

This chain joins TRBV4-1 and TRBJ2-7; D possibly corresponds to TRBD2 (6 bases). The ends were cut back, 1 base at V and 1 base at J, with 8 bases in the middle. The CDR3 contains 14 residues. Germline lookup yields CDR1 MGHRA and CDR2 YSYEKL. The CDR3 region has the DNA TGCGCCAGCAGCCAAGTCGCGGGGTCCTACGAGCAGTACTTC. Protein: CASSQVAGSYEQYF.

The chain recombines TRBV19 with TRBJ2-7, with 8 bases that match TRBD1. The CDR3 length is 16 residues. With 2 bases clipped from V and 2 bases from J, the junction kept 8 bases outside the gene matches. Germline V gene sequence: CDR1 LNHDA, CDR2 SQIVND (reference sequence). CDR3 DNA sequence: TGTGCCAGTAGTATACGGTTGACAGGGGCCCCCTACGAGCAGTACTTC. Amino acid sequence: CASSIRLTGAPYEQYF. Based on the CDR3 plus reference TRBV19 and TRBJ2-7, the full variable domain is DGGITQSPKYLFRKEGQNVTLSCEQNLNHDAMYWYRQDPGQGLRLIYYSQIVNDFQKGDIAEGYSVSREKKESFPLTVTSAQKNPTAFYLCASSIRLTGAPYEQYFGPGTRLTVT.

The V and J genes are TRBV29-1 and TRBJ1-2; D perhaps matches TRBD1 (5 bases). The CDR3 runs to 12 residues. The V end lost 4 bases, the J end lost 2 bases, and 8 bases lay between the germline ends. Germline V gene sequence: CDR1 SQVTM, CDR2 ANQGSEA. CDR3 in DNA: TGCAGCGTTGGTTCAGGGAACTATGGCTACACCTTC. Translation: CSVGSGNYGYTF.

This clone was detected only a few times. The chain recombines TRBV6-4 with TRBJ2-1; TRBD2 matches at 14 bases. V was clipped by 5 bases and J by 10 bases; unmatched bases: 7. Germline V gene sequence: CDR1 MRHNA, CDR2 SNTAGT. This CDR3 has 15 residues. CDR3 coding DNA: TGTGCCAGCAGTCCTTCGACTAGCGGGGGGGGAGAGCAGTTCTTC. It yields the protein CASSPSTSGGGEQFF.

The sample holds one count of this clone. The chain is built from TRBV7-9 and TRBJ2-2; D may be TRBD1 (6 bases). Germline lookup yields CDR1 SEHNR and CDR2 FQNEAQ (reference sequence). The ends were cut back, 5 bases at V and 1 base at J, with 8 bases in the middle. This CDR3 comprises 14 residues. The CDR3 spells CASSRGQNTGELFF. CDR3 bases: TGTGCCAGCAGCAGGGGACAGAACACCGGGGAGCTGTTTTTT.

Only a few counts were recorded for this clone. The chain is built from TRBV28 and TRBJ1-5, with D tentatively TRBD1 (6 bases). V was pared by 4 bases and J by 0 bases, with 13 bases between. Germline-derived CDR1 and CDR2 are MDHEN and SYDVKM. This CDR3 has 16 residues. The CDR3 nucleotides read TGTGCCAGCAGTTCACGCGGACAGTATAGCAATCAGCCCCAGCATTTT. This translates into CASSSRGQYSNQPQHF.

This chain joins TRBV7-6 and TRBJ2-3; tentatively, D is TRBD1 (5 bases). The CDR3 extends over 16 amino acids. The germline V gene has CDR1 SGHVS and CDR2 FNYEAQ. V shed 5 bases and J shed 7 bases, with 22 bases lying between them. The DNA of the CDR3 is TGTGCCAGCAGCAAAAGACAGCTTCCTACCGTAAATACGCAGTATTTT. Translated, it gives CASSKRQLPTVNTQYF. Variable domain in full (rest from reference TRBV7-6 and TRBJ2-3): GAGVSQSPRYKVTKRGQDVALRCDPISGHVSLYWYRQALGQGPEFLTYFNYEAQQDKSGLPNDRFSAERPEGSISTLTIQRTEQRDSAMYRCASSKRQLPTVNTQYFGPGTRLTVL.

V gene TRBV28 combines with J gene TRBJ2-3, with 9 nucleotides matching TRBD2. V was pared by 5 bases and J by 5 bases, with 8 bases of the junction left unmatched. CDR1 and CDR2 from the germline V gene are MDHEN and SYDVKM. The CDR3 has 15 amino acids. The CDR3 reads CASSQIAGDGDTQYF. The CDR3 coding sequence is TGTGCCAGCAGTCAAATAGCGGGAGATGGAGATACGCAGTATTTT. The complete variable domain, with remaining parts taken from reference TRBV28 and TRBJ2-3, reads DVKVTQSSRYLVKRTGEKVFLECVQDMDHENMFWYRQDPGLGLRLIYFSYDVKMKEKGDIPEGYSVSREKKERFSLILESASTNQTSMYLCASSQIAGDGDTQYFGPGTRLTVL.

In DNA, the CDR3 is TGTGCCAGCAGCTTCTCGTCCGGGACAGAAGCTGGCTACACCTTC. Its protein product is CASSFSSGTEAGYTF. The chain is built from TRBV7-8 and TRBJ1-2, with TRBD1 matching 7 bases. V lost 3 bases, J lost 7 bases, and 11 bases stayed unmatched. Looked up from germline, CDR1 is SGHVS and CDR2 is FQNEAQ. The CDR3 sequence is 15 residues long.

The chain uses TRBV9 and TRBJ1-6; TRBD1 matches at 10 bases. Germline CDR1 SGDLS, CDR2 YYNGEE. V was pared by 3 bases and J by 10 bases, with 4 bases of the junction left unmatched. The CDR3 totals 14 residues. CDR3 sequence: CASSDGTGVSPLHF. For the CDR3, the DNA is TGTGCCAGCAGCGACGGGACAGGGGTATCACCCCTCCACTTT.

A few counts support this clone. The rearrangement links TRBV19 to TRBJ1-5, with a possible D match to TRBD1 (5 bases). CDR3 length: 14 residues. Germline CDR1 reads LNHDA; CDR2 reads SQIVND (reference sequence). V shed 6 bases and J shed 2 bases, with 11 bases lying between them. In DNA form, the CDR3 reads TGTGCCAGTAGGCAGGGCGGTGGCAATCAGCCCCAGCATTTT. It is translated as CASRQGGGNQPQHF.

The CDR3 reads CASSEPSVPTHGYTF. CDR3 DNA sequence: TGTGCCAGCAGCGAGCCTTCCGTCCCCACCCATGGCTACACCTTC. J is TRBJ1-2 and V is TRBV9; D not resolved. CDR3 length: 15 residues. Trimming shortened V by 3 bases and J by 6 bases, and 18 bases separated the two germline ends. The V gene's germline CDR1 is SGDLS and CDR2 YYNGEE.

V is TRBV30 and J is TRBJ1-1, with 8 nucleotides matching TRBD1. Germline V gives CDR1 GTSNPN, CDR2 SVGIG (reference sequence). This CDR3 has 13 amino acids. The J segment lost 5 bases and the V segment lost 5 bases, leaving 7 bases of the junction unmatched. The CDR3 coding sequence is TGTGCCTGGTATGACAGGGGAGGAACTGAAGCTTTCTTT. Translation: CAWYDRGGTEAFF.

This chain connects TRBV18 to TRBJ2-5; 11 nucleotides align to TRBD2. With V trimmed by 1 base and J by 5 bases, 6 bases remained unmatched. Germline V CDR1 and CDR2: KGHSH, LQKENI. The CDR3 is 16 residues long. CDR3 nucleotides: TGTGCCAGCTCACCACGGCTAGCGGGGGGAGAGGAGACCCAGTACTTC. Translating it yields CASSPRLAGGEETQYF.

The chain combines TRBV6-5 with TRBJ2-1, with TRBD2 matching 14 bases. This CDR3 spans 15 amino acids. The germline V gene encodes CDR1 MNHEY and CDR2 SVGAGI. After removal of 6 bases from V and 7 bases from J, the junction contained 5 bases not matched to a gene. CDR3 nucleotide sequence: TGTGCCAGCAGCTGGGGACTAGCGGGAGCAAATGAGCAGTTCTTC. It encodes CASSWGLAGANEQFF.

CDR3 DNA: TGCGCCAGCAGCTTGTTCGGGGTCCCGAACACCGGGGAGCTGTTTTTT. Amino acids: CASSLFGVPNTGELFF. The chain combines TRBV5-1 with TRBJ2-2, with D perhaps matching TRBD2 (5 bases). The CDR3 has 16 residues. Trimming cost V 1 base and J 0 bases, with 10 bases left between them. Germline V gene sequence: CDR1 SGHRS, CDR2 YFSETQ. Full variable domain (missing parts from reference TRBV5-1 and TRBJ2-2): KAGVTQTPRYLIKTRGQQVTLSCSPISGHRSVSWYQQTPGQGLQFLFEYFSETQRNKGNFPGRFSGRQFSNSRSEMNVSTLELGDSALYLCASSLFGVPNTGELFFGEGSRLTVL.

J is TRBJ1-2 and V is TRBV6-2 or TRBV6-3; 8 bases match TRBD1. J was trimmed by 1 base and V by 5 bases; bases with no gene match: 6. CDR1 is MNHEY and CDR2 is SVGEGT in the germline V gene. The CDR3 spans 15 residues. As DNA, the CDR3 is TGTGCCAGCAGTAGAGACAGGGGAGATAACTATGGCTACACCTTC. This translates into CASSRDRGDNYGYTF.

The rearrangement uses TRBV7-8 and TRBJ2-1, with 9 bases aligning to TRBD2. The V segment lost 5 bases and the J segment 6 bases; nucleotides outside the gene matches: 8. The germline CDR1 and CDR2 sequences are SGHVS and FQNEAQ. CDR3 size: 15 residues. As DNA, the CDR3 is TGTGCCAGCAGCCAAGCGGGAGGTGGCGGCAATGAGCAGTTCTTC. Protein sequence: CASSQAGGGGNEQFF.

The chain couples TRBV7-2 to TRBJ2-5, with D perhaps assigned TRBD1 or TRBD2 (6 bases each). The CDR3 runs to 15 residues. V was trimmed by 4 bases and J by 3 bases, leaving 15 bases between them. CDR1 is SGHTA and CDR2 is FQGNSA in the germline V gene. As DNA, the CDR3 is TGTGCCAGCAGCTATGGGGGCGCGGGGAAAGAGACCCAGTACTTC. It yields the protein CASSYGGAGKETQYF.

The chain joins TRBV2 to TRBJ2-3; 10 nucleotides align to TRBD1. The length of the CDR3 is 16 residues. The germline V gene has CDR1 SNHLY and CDR2 FYNNEI. Trimming removed 3 bases from V and 5 bases from J; junction bases left unmatched: 8. CDR3 sequence: CASSERGTGVKDTQYF. The CDR3 DNA reads as TGTGCCAGCAGTGAGCGAGGGACAGGGGTTAAAGATACGCAGTATTTT.